These T cell receptor beta chains were read from a single sample in a study of cytomegalovirus exposure and HLA in healthy donors. The repertoire was sequenced with immunoSEQ multiplex PCR; TCRdb's copy has only in-frame clones and lacks some. Among under 150,000 clones listed, around nine tenths were seen once. Sample: PBMCs. Receptors originate from a man between 18 and 29 years old in good health and CMV-seropositive. Both conserved end residues are trimmed from each CDR3.

J gene: TRBJ2-7
V gene: TRBV27
CDR3 protein: ASSSAGVGSYEQY

J gene: TRBJ2-7
V gene: TRBV6-1
CDR3 protein: ASSEGLAGAYEQY

J gene: TRBJ2-1
V gene: TRBV5-8
CDR3 protein: ASSRLAGGGVEQF

J gene: TRBJ2-7
V gene: TRBV6-5
CDR3 protein: ASSYSRAYEQY

J gene: TRBJ1-3
V gene: TRBV30
CDR3 protein: AWNQGGNTIY

J gene: TRBJ2-3
V gene: TRBV19
CDR3 protein: ASSIDGRGTDTQY

J gene: TRBJ1-2
V gene: TRBV5-4
CDR3 protein: ASSLDSNYGYT

J gene: TRBJ1-1
V gene: TRBV18
CDR3 protein: ASSPSRGNTEAF

J gene: TRBJ2-5
V gene: TRBV7-8
CDR3 protein: ASSSRRGTGRQETQY

J gene: TRBJ1-2
V gene: TRBV7-8
CDR3 protein: ASRGGTAPI

J gene: TRBJ1-1
V gene: TRBV10-1
CDR3 protein: ASSVSRTARAF

J gene: TRBJ2-1
V gene: TRBV5-1
CDR3 protein: ASREGSYNEQF

J gene: TRBJ2-1
V gene: TRBV9
CDR3 protein: ASSAPGLPWSEQF

J gene: TRBJ2-1
V gene: TRBV15
CDR3 protein: ATSRDGGREGPGNEQF

J gene: TRBJ2-5
V gene: TRBV7-3
CDR3 protein: ASGQGAAETQY

J gene: TRBJ2-7
V gene: TRBV19
CDR3 protein: ASSIPSASGSYEQY

J gene: TRBJ1-2
V gene: TRBV7-9
CDR3 protein: ASSLAARVAGYT

J gene: TRBJ1-5
V gene: TRBV2
CDR3 protein: ASSGLTASNQPQH

J gene: TRBJ2-3
V gene: TRBV19
CDR3 protein: ASSWTSGRASDTQY

J gene: TRBJ1-1
V gene: TRBV15
CDR3 protein: ATSIRFNTEAF

J gene: TRBJ1-2
V gene: TRBV9
CDR3 protein: ASSPRDRLIDGYT

J gene: TRBJ2-1
V gene: TRBV14
CDR3 protein: ASSQDLAGVQF

J gene: TRBJ2-2
V gene: TRBV29-1
CDR3 protein: SYSGDYTGELF

J gene: TRBJ1-1
V gene: TRBV20-1
CDR3 protein: SAPDSREAF

J gene: TRBJ2-1
V gene: TRBV2
CDR3 protein: ASSPLAGLALHNEQF

J gene: TRBJ1-2
V gene: TRBV27
CDR3 protein: ASSLTGTGDGYT

J gene: TRBJ1-1
V gene: TRBV11-3
CDR3 protein: ASSLYLGGNTEAF

J gene: TRBJ2-5
V gene: TRBV27
CDR3 protein: ASSLLGGEETQY

J gene: TRBJ1-1
V gene: TRBV9
CDR3 protein: ASSTGWTGGLGEAF

J gene: TRBJ2-3
V gene: TRBV5-1
CDR3 protein: ASSLGLAQLYGTQY

J gene: TRBJ2-1
V gene: TRBV7-9
CDR3 protein: ASSRPFLAGDYNEQF

J gene: TRBJ2-7
V gene: TRBV2
CDR3 protein: ASSDTISYEQY

J gene: TRBJ1-2
V gene: TRBV19
CDR3 protein: ASSISGTGNYGYT

J gene: TRBJ1-3
V gene: TRBV2
CDR3 protein: ARAGVGTSVS

J gene: TRBJ2-7
V gene: TRBV2
CDR3 protein: ASSPQWGVDYEQY

J gene: TRBJ2-2
V gene: TRBV6-5
CDR3 protein: ASTYWRVGTGELF